What follows are 22 T cell receptor beta chains derived from one specimen sequenced in a study of a mutant IDH1 vaccine in newly diagnosed glioma. Time point meaning: week 23, last vaccination. Vaccination comprised doses that each held 300 ug of mutant IDH1 20-mer peptide, plus topical imiquimod. What these receptors recognize is not known. TCRdb's copy holds only in-frame clones and misses some; the assay was immunoSEQ multiplex PCR. The table lists about 56,000 clones, about 87% of them singletons. The starting material was PBMCs, obtained from a glioma patient whose treatment included an IDH1 peptide vaccine. The receptors come from a man aged 35 to 55 with glioma.

The CDR3 sequence: CASSLVRAVTRGNYGYTF. The CDR3 bases are TGTGCCAGCAGCTTGGTCCGGGCCGTGACCAGGGGGAACTATGGCTACACCTTC. This chain links TRBV5-6 with TRBJ1-2; 7 bases are shared with TRBD1. Trimming at V came to 0 bases and at J to 2 bases, leaving 13 bases not matched to a gene. This CDR3 region has 18 residues. Germline-derived CDR1 and CDR2 are SGHDT and YYEEEE.

The chain recombines TRBV28 with TRBJ1-2; D not certain. The CDR3 runs 11 residues. CDR1 and CDR2 from the germline V gene are MDHEN and SYDVKM. The V and J ends lost 8 bases and 0 bases respectively, with 4 bases between them. DNA of the CDR3: TGTGCCAGCGGCACTAACTATGGCTACACCTTC. It codes for CASGTNYGYTF.

This sequence joins TRBV15 and TRBJ2-7; no definite D call. The CDR3 contains 13 residues. Trimming pared 8 bases from V and 0 bases from J, leaving 11 bases between. Germline loops: CDR1 LNHNV, CDR2 YYDKDF (reference sequence). CDR3 DNA sequence: TGTGCCACCTCCCCCTGGGACTCCTACGAGCAGTACTTC. Its translation is CATSPWDSYEQYF.

The chain joins TRBV7-9 to TRBJ2-7; 13 nucleotides align to TRBD2. J gave up 5 bases and V 5 bases, and 9 bases lay outside the gene matches. This CDR3 contains 16 residues. Looked up from germline, CDR1 is SEHNR and CDR2 is FQNEAQ (reference sequence). The CDR3 DNA reads as TGTGCCAGCAGCCTGGAAAGGGGACTAGCGGGAAACGAGCAGTACTTC. The encoded protein is CASSLERGLAGNEQYF.

The V and J genes are TRBV28 and TRBJ1-5; D call uncertain. The CDR3 sequence is 13 residues long. Germline assignment: CDR1 MDHEN and CDR2 SYDVKM. Trimming took 10 bases from V and 4 from J, leaving 14 bases between them. The CDR3 DNA follows: TGTGCCACCAGAGTTTGGGAAAATCAGCCCCAGCATTTT. This codes for CATRVWENQPQHF.

This sequence joins TRBV19 and TRBJ2-3; TRBD2 is a possible D gene (7 bases). CDR1 and CDR2 (germline): LNHDA, SQIVND (reference sequence). Trimming took 6 bases from V and 4 from J, leaving 17 bases between them. CDR3 length: 15 residues. This chain's CDR3 is CASRIRGRASDTQYF. CDR3 DNA sequence: TGTGCCAGTAGAATTAGGGGGAGGGCCTCAGATACGCAGTATTTT.

V and J are TRBV5-1 and TRBJ1-2; D not certain. Germline CDR1 reads SGHRS; CDR2 reads YFSETQ. CDR3 length: 15 amino acids. The ends were cut back, 0 bases at V and 0 bases at J, with 9 bases in the middle. The DNA of the CDR3 is TGCGCCAGCAGCTTGGGGGGAGATTCTAACTATGGCTACACCTTC. This sequence encodes CASSLGGDSNYGYTF. The full variable domain, its missing parts supplied by reference TRBV5-1 and TRBJ1-2, is KAGVTQTPRYLIKTRGQQVTLSCSPISGHRSVSWYQQTPGQGLQFLFEYFSETQRNKGNFPGRFSGRQFSNSRSEMNVSTLELGDSALYLCASSLGGDSNYGYTFGSGTRLTVV.

The V and J genes are TRBV29-1 and TRBJ2-1; 12 bases fit TRBD1. The trim removed 3 bases at V and 10 bases at J, leaving 7 bases unmatched. This CDR3 contains 14 residues. CDR1 SQVTM and CDR2 ANQGSEA come from the germline V gene. This chain's CDR3 is CSVDGGTGGWEQFF. The CDR3, as DNA: TGCAGCGTTGACGGTGGGACAGGGGGCTGGGAGCAGTTCTTC.

This sequence joins TRBV19 and TRBJ2-7, with a weak D call TRBD1 (5 bases). Germline V gene sequence: CDR1 LNHDA, CDR2 SQIVND (reference sequence). The CDR3 sequence is 15 residues long. The germline V and J ends were trimmed by 3 bases and 2 bases, with 14 bases remaining between them. As DNA, the CDR3 is TGTGCCAGTAGTATCGAGGCCAGGGCCACCTACGAGCAGTACTTC. Amino acids: CASSIEARATYEQYF.

J is TRBJ2-7 and V is TRBV27; TRBD1 agrees at 10 bases. Germline V gene lookup returns CDR1 MNHEY and CDR2 SMNVEV (reference sequence). The J segment lost 6 bases and the V segment lost 3 bases, leaving 5 bases of the junction unmatched. CDR3 length: 14 amino acids. The CDR3 DNA reads TGTGCCAGCAGTTTGGCCGGGACAGGGGCCGAGCAGTACTTC. Translating gives CASSLAGTGAEQYF.

This CDR3 is CASSLGANYGYTF. CDR3 nucleotide sequence: TGCGCCAGCAGCTTGGGCGCTAACTATGGCTACACCTTC. This rearrangement joins TRBV5-1 to TRBJ1-2; D not certain. V was cut by 0 bases and J by 0 bases, with 3 bases left in between. This CDR3 comprises 13 residues. Germline V CDR1 and CDR2: SGHRS, YFSETQ.

This sequence joins TRBV5-1 and TRBJ2-3; unclear D gene. The germline V gene has CDR1 SGHRS and CDR2 YFSETQ. Trimming stripped 5 bases from V and 4 bases from J, with 5 bases between. The CDR3 totals 11 residues. CDR3: CASRSADTQYF. The CDR3 nucleotides read TGCGCCAGCAGGTCAGCAGATACGCAGTATTTT.

The chain has TRBV5-1 and TRBJ1-1; the D is unclear. This CDR3 spans 13 amino acids. V was clipped by 3 bases and J by 1 base, with 7 bases between them. Germline values: CDR1 SGHRS, CDR2 YFSETQ. CDR3 sequence (DNA): TGCGCCAGCAGCTCGGACGGGAACACTGAAGCTTTCTTT. It encodes CASSSDGNTEAFF.

The chain joins TRBV9 to TRBJ2-7, with 9 bases lining up with TRBD2. The CDR3 loop spans 18 amino acids. J lost 3 bases, V lost 4 bases, and 17 bases had no gene match. Germline CDR1 is SGDLS and CDR2 is YYNGEE. The DNA for the CDR3 is TGTGCCAGCAGCCCGCGCCCTTCGGCGGGAGGGCGAAACTACGAGCAGTACTTC. It yields the protein CASSPRPSAGGRNYEQYF.

CDR3 protein: CSARRAHEQYF. CDR3 coding DNA: TGCAGTGCTCGGAGGGCCCACGAGCAGTACTTC. J is TRBJ2-7 and V is TRBV20-1, with D possibly TRBD2 on 6 matching bases. The CDR3 spans 11 residues. Trimming pared 5 bases from V and 5 bases from J, leaving 10 bases between. Germline values: CDR1 DFQATT, CDR2 SNEGSKA (reference sequence).

V gene TRBV7-3 combines with J gene TRBJ1-1; 8 bases are a match to TRBD1. The CDR3 loop spans 14 amino acids. The V and J ends lost 4 bases and 5 bases, in that order; junction bases with no gene match: 6. The germline V gene encodes CDR1 SGHTA and CDR2 FQGTGA. This CDR3 reads CASSSGGAGTEAFF. In DNA form, the CDR3 reads TGTGCCAGCAGCTCAGGGGGCGCGGGGACTGAAGCTTTCTTT.

This clone was seen more than once but under ten times. V is TRBV15 and J is TRBJ1-4; perhaps TRBD1 as D (5 bases). The V end lost 4 bases, the J end lost 6 bases, and 18 bases lay between the germline ends. CDR1 LNHNV and CDR2 YYDKDF come from the germline V gene (reference sequence). The CDR3 extends over 16 amino acids. The CDR3 sequence: CATSNTIGGEDEKLFF. CDR3 in DNA: TGTGCCACCAGCAATACTATCGGGGGGGAGGATGAAAAACTGTTTTTT.

The chain combines TRBV7-9 with TRBJ2-1; 9 bases align to TRBD1. CDR1 and CDR2 (germline): SEHNR, FQNEAQ (reference sequence). After removal of 1 base from V and 2 bases from J, the junction contained 3 bases not matched to a gene. The CDR3 has 16 amino acids. CDR3 region: CASSLGDRDPYNEQFF. The CDR3 region has the DNA TGTGCCAGCAGCTTAGGGGACAGGGACCCCTACAATGAGCAGTTCTTC.

The table lists this clone with a count of one. This sequence joins TRBV5-1 and TRBJ2-7; D is tentatively TRBD1 or TRBD2 (6 bases each). CDR1 SGHRS and CDR2 YFSETQ come from the germline V gene. The CDR3 spans 16 residues. Trimming cost V 3 bases and J 1 base, with 17 bases left between them. The CDR3 protein is CASSSGGTQPSYEQYF. The CDR3 DNA sequence: TGCGCCAGCAGCTCCGGAGGGACACAACCTTCCTACGAGCAGTACTTC.

This clone was counted between two and nine times. This chain joins TRBV7-2 and TRBJ2-7; D remains unclear. Per germline, CDR1 SGHTA and CDR2 FQGNSA. The CDR3 has 12 residues. The ends were cut back, 4 bases at V and 5 bases at J, with 9 bases in the middle. The CDR3 sequence: CASSSLGDEQYF. The CDR3 region has the DNA TGTGCCAGCAGCTCCCTTGGGGACGAGCAGTACTTC.

The CDR3 spells CASRRDRGRGEQYF. DNA of the CDR3: TGTGCCAGCAGGCGGGACAGGGGTCGGGGAGAGCAGTACTTC. This rearrangement joins TRBV6-5 to TRBJ2-7; 10 bases map to TRBD1. Germline loops: CDR1 MNHEY, CDR2 SVGAGI. The CDR3 has 14 residues. The V gene end was trimmed by 6 bases and the J gene end by 7 bases; junction bases not matched to a gene: 9.

This chain links TRBV12-5 with TRBJ1-5, with 9 positions matching TRBD1. CDR1 and CDR2 from the germline V gene are LGHNT and FRNRAP. The V segment lost 5 bases and the J segment 6 bases; nucleotides outside the gene matches: 11. This CDR3 has 16 residues. The CDR3 here is CASGTHRGTGIQPQHF. The CDR3 coding sequence is TGTGCTAGTGGTACCCATAGGGGGACAGGGATTCAGCCCCAGCATTTT.